This T cell receptor (beta chain) was identified during a study of T cells after yellow fever vaccination. About the study: Fractions containing few cells were prepared with SMART-Seq v4 Ultra Low Input. General study results and limits: In post-booster samples, most primary-vaccination clones reappeared (around 95% CD4, around 87% CD8). Abundant bulk-derived clonotypes could contaminate FACS-sorted repertoires.

TCRdb recomputed calls from the 5' RACE reads with MiXCR, one row per CDR3 protein. This table has 200,000 to 300,000 distinct CDR3 sequences, roughly 7.2% appearing once. V lost 2 bases, J lost 0 bases, and 4 bases stayed unmatched. The CDR3 totals 18 residues. Germline V CDR1 and CDR2: SGHDT, YYEEEE. Concerning this clonotype itself: Its antigen is currently unknown.

The sample consisted of CD4+ T cells sorted from PBMCs, taken 15 days after the yellow fever booster vaccination. The source of this sequence is a man aged 25-45 years who received the YFV17D yellow fever vaccine. The chain uses TRBV5-6 and TRBJ2-6; TRBD1 matches 11 bases. CDR3 DNA sequence: TGTGCCAGCAGCTTCTTAGGGACAGGGGGCTCTGGGGCCAACGTCCTGACTTTC. It codes for CASSFLGTGGSGANVLTF.